The clone carrying this TCR beta chain was counted between two and nine times. Its antigen is not identified. This sample is part of a study of response to subunit inactivated influenza vaccine. CDR3 length: 15 amino acids. Germline V gene lookup returns CDR1 SEHNR and CDR2 FQNEAQ (reference sequence). Trimming took 2 bases from V and 0 from J, leaving 9 bases between them. Findings and limits, study-wide: Each seasonal flu vaccination may recruit only limited new T cells, authors suggested.

TCRdb reanalysed the RT-PCR reads using MiXCR and keeps one entry per CDR3 protein. The top ten hold 7.6% of the sample, which has hundreds of thousands of distinct CDR3 sequences, around 15% seen once. J is TRBJ2-3 and V is TRBV7-9; D unclear. The sequenced sample was PBMCs from blood, obtained about 14 days before vaccination. The clonotype was recovered from a man in his fifties or sixties who received an inactivated influenza vaccine. CDR3 in amino acids: CASSLWRSSTDTQYF. In DNA form, the CDR3 reads TGTGCCAGCAGCTTATGGCGATCTAGCACAGATACGCAGTATTTT.